This T cell receptor beta chain stems from a study of T cells of healthy individuals. Trimming cost V 6 bases and J 7 bases; bases outside gene matches: 2. The CDR3 sequence is 12 residues long. CDR1 and CDR2 from the germline V gene are ENHRY and SYGVKD. TCRdb reprocessed the 5' RACE reads with MiXCR, giving one entry per CDR3 protein. Of fewer than 90,000 distinct CDR3 sequences listed, about 5.5% are singletons. This clonotype came up many times. The chain couples TRBV10-3 to TRBJ2-1, with 8 positions matching TRBD2. This receptor was taken from a female donor in good health. This CDR3 is CAISRGGNEQFF. The CDR3 DNA is TGTGCCATCAGCCGGGGGGGGAATGAGCAGTTCTTC.